A selection of T cell receptor beta chains follows, all from one sample in a study of Graves' ophthalmopathy and Graves' hyperthyroidism. Via MiXCR, TCRdb re-called the multiplex PCR reads, giving one row per CDR3 protein. This table has 500,000 to 700,000 distinct CDR3 sequences, 20% to 25% appearing once. The material sequenced was peripheral blood. Receptors were obtained from a young woman with stable Graves' hyperthyroidism. Some clones in this sample may be carry-over from other donors' samples. The CDR3 runs from the conserved cysteine through the conserved F or W. Each record gives: V gene, D gene, J gene, clone size, CDR3 DNA, CDR3 protein. D genes are given only for firm matches. Size is omitted from some rows. Given values are once, few, many or a class for expanded clones.

TRBV6-2/TRBV6-3	NA	TRBJ1-5	many	TGTGCCAGCAGTTACTCGTCTGGAGGCCTCAATCAGCCCCAGCATTTT	CASSYSSGGLNQPQHF
TRBV12-3/TRBV12-4	TRBD1	TRBJ2-7	many	TGTGCCATCGCGACAGGGTCCCTCCCCGAGCAGTACTTC	CAIATGSLPEQYF
TRBV30	NA	TRBJ1-1	many	TGTGCCTTTGCAGGGCGGATCACTGAAGCTTTCTTT	CAFAGRITEAFF
TRBV6-4	TRBD1	TRBJ2-7	NA	TGTGCCAGCAGGGACGACAGGGGCCGGCGTGCGAGGTACGAGCAGTACTTC	CASRDDRGRRARYEQYF
TRBV6-5	NA	TRBJ1-1	many	TGTGCCAGCAGTTACTGGGGGCGCCGGAACACTGAAGCTTTCTTT	CASSYWGRRNTEAFF
TRBV7-9	NA	TRBJ1-2	many	TGTGCCAGCAGCTTAGGGGTCGGGACGCCCGATGGCTACACCTTC	CASSLGVGTPDGYTF
TRBV2	NA	TRBJ1-6	many	TGTGCCAGCAGTGAAATTTCCGGGGGGTCGAATTCACCCCTCCACTTT	CASSEISGGSNSPLHF
TRBV4-1	NA	TRBJ1-1	NA	TGCGCCAGCAGCCAAGGGCCCCCACAGGAGATCACTGAAGCTTTCTTT	CASSQGPPQEITEAFF
TRBV6-2/TRBV6-3	NA	TRBJ1-5	many	TGTGCCAGCAGTTTAACGGGGGAGCATCAGCCCCAGCATTTT	CASSLTGEHQPQHF
TRBV12-3/TRBV12-4	TRBD1	TRBJ2-3	many	TGTGCCAGCAGTCAGCACCCGGGACAGGGCACAGATACGCAGTATTTT	CASSQHPGQGTDTQYF
TRBV20-1	TRBD2	TRBJ2-1	NA	TGCAGTGCTAGAGATCTAGCGGAAAACTACGAGCAGTTCTTC	CSARDLAENYEQFF
TRBV20-1	NA	TRBJ1-6	many	TGCAGTGCAAGACAGACCGGTGCCTATAATTCACCCCTCCACTTT	CSARQTGAYNSPLHF
TRBV7-6	TRBD1	TRBJ2-2	NA	TGTGCCAGCAGCTTAGGACAGGGCTTGAACACCGGGGAGCTGTTTTTT	CASSLGQGLNTGELFF
TRBV6-4	TRBD2	TRBJ2-5	NA	TGTGCCACCGCGGCGGGAGGGTTAGAGACCCAGTACTTC	CATAAGGLETQYF
TRBV20-1	NA	TRBJ1-1	NA	TGCAGTGCTTACCCAGGGGCGGGGGCGAGTACTGAAGCTTTCTTT	CSAYPGAGASTEAFF
TRBV11-2	NA	TRBJ2-7	many	TGTGCCAGCAGCTTGGTCTATTACGAGCAGTACTTC	CASSLVYYEQYF
TRBV7-3	TRBD2	TRBJ2-7	many	TGTGCCAGCAGCTCTAGCGGGGGGGCCCGGGAGCAGTACTTC	CASSSSGGAREQYF
TRBV6-1	TRBD1	TRBJ2-7	NA	TGTGCCAGCACCGGGACAGAGCTCAGGGAGCAGTACTTC	CASTGTELREQYF